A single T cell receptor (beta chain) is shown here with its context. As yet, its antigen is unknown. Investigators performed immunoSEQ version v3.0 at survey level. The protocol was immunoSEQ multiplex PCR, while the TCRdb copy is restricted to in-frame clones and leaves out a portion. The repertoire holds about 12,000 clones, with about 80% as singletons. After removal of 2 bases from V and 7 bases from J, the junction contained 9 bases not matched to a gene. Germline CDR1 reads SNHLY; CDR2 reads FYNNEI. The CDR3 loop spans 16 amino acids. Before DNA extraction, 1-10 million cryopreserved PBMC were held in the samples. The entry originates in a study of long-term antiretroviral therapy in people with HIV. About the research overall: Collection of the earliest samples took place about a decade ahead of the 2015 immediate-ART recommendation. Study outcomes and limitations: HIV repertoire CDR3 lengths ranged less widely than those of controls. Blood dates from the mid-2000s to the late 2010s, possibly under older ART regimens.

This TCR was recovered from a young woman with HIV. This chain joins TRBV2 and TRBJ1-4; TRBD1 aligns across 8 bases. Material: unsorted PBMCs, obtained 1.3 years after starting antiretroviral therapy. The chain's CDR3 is CASSELGTGQSEKLFF. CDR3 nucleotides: TGTGCCAGCAGTGAACTGGGGACAGGACAGAGTGAAAAACTGTTTTTT.